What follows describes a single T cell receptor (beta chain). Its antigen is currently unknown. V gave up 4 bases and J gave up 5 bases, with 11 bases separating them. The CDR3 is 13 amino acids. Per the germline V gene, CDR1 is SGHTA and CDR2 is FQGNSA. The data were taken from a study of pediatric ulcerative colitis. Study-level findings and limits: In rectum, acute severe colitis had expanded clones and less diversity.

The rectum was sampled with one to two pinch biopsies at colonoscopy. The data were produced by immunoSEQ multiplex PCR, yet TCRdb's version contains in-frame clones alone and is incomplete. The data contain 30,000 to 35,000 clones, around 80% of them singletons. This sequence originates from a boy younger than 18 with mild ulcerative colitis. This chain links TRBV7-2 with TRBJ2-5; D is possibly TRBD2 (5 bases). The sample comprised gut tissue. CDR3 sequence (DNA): TGTGCCAGCAGCTACCGGACGGGGGAGACCCAGTACTTC. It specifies CASSYRTGETQYF.